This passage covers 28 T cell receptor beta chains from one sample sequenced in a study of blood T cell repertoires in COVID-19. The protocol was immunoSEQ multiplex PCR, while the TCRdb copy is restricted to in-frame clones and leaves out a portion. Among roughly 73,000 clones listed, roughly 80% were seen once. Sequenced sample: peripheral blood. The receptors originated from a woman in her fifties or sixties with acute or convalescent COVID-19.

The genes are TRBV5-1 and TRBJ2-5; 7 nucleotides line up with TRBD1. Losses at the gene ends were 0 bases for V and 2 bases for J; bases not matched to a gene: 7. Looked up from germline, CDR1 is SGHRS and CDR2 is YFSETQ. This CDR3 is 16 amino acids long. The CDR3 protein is CASSLVGSRGQETQYF. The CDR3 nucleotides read TGCGCCAGCAGCTTGGTTGGTAGCAGGGGGCAAGAGACCCAGTACTTC.

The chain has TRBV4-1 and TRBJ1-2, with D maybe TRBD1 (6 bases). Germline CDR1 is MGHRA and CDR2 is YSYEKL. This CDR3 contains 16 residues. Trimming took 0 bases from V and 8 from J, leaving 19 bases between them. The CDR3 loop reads CASSQEPGTPLSGYTF. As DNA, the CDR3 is TGCGCCAGCAGCCAAGAACCCGGGACACCCCTAAGCGGCTACACCTTC.

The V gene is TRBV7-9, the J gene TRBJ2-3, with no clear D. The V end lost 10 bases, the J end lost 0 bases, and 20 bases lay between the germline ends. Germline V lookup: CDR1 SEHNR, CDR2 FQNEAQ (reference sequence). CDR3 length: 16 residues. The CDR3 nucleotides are TGTGCCATCCCAGCCCCCTGGGCGAGTAGCACAGATACGCAGTATTTT. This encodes CAIPAPWASSTDTQYF.

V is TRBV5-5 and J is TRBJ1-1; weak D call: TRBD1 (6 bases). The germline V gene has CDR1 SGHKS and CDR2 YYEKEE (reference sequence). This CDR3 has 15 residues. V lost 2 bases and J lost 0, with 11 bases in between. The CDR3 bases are TGTGCCAGCAGCTTTCTGACAGGCATGAACACTGAAGCTTTCTTT. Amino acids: CASSFLTGMNTEAFF.

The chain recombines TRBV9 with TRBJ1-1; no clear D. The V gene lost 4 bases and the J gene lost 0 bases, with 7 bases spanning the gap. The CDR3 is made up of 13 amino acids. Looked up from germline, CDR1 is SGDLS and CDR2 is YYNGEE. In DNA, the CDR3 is TGTGCCAGCAGCACTCAAGTGAACACTGAAGCTTTCTTT. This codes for CASSTQVNTEAFF.

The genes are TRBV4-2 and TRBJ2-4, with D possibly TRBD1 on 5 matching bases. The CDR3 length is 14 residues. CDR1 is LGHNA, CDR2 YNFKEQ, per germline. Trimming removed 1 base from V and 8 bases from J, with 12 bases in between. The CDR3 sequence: CASSQGRTHDIQYF. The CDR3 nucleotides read TGTGCCAGCAGCCAAGGGCGGACACATGACATTCAGTACTTC.

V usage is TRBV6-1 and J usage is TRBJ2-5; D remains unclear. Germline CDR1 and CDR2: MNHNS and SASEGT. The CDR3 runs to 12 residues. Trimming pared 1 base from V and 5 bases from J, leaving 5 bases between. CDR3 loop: CASSEGAETQYF. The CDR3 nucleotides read TGTGCCAGCAGTGAAGGGGCGGAGACCCAGTACTTC.

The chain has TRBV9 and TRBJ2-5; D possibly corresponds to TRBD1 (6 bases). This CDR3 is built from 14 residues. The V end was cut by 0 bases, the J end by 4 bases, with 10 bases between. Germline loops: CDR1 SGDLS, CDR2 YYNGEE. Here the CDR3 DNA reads TGTGCCAGCAGCGTAGGGACAGCGCGAGAGACCCAGTACTTC. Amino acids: CASSVGTARETQYF.

This CDR3 reads CATRTGVIMGYTF. CDR3 nucleotide sequence: TGTGCCACTAGGACAGGGGTTATAATGGGCTACACCTTC. The gene calls are TRBV28 and TRBJ1-2; 9 nucleotides match TRBD1. Unmatched junction bases numbered 11, after V lost 10 bases and J lost 8 bases. CDR3 length: 13 amino acids. CDR1 is MDHEN, CDR2 SYDVKM, per germline.

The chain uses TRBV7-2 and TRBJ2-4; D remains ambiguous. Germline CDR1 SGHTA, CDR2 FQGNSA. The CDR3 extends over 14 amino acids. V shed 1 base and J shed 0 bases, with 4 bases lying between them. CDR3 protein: CASSLGIAKNIQYF. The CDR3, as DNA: TGTGCCAGCAGCTTAGGTATAGCCAAAAACATTCAGTACTTC.

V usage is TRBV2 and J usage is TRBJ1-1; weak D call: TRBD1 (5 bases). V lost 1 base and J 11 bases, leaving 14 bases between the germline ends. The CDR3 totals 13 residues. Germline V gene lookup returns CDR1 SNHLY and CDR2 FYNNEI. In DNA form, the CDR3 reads TGTGCCAGCAGTGAAGGACAGCCTGTTGGGGCTTTCTTT. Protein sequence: CASSEGQPVGAFF.

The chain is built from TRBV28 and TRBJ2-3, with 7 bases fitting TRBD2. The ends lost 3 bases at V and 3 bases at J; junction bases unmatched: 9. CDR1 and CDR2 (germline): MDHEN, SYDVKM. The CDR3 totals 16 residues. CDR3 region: CASSFQPGRGTDTQYF. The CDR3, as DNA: TGTGCCAGCAGTTTCCAACCAGGGAGGGGAACAGATACGCAGTATTTT.

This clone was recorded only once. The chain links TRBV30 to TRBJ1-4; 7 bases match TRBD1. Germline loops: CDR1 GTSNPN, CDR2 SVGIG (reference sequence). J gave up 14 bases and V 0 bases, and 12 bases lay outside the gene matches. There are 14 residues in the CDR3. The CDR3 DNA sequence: TGTGCCTGGAGTGTCCGACGGACAGGTGACGTTCTGTTTTTT. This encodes CAWSVRRTGDVLFF.

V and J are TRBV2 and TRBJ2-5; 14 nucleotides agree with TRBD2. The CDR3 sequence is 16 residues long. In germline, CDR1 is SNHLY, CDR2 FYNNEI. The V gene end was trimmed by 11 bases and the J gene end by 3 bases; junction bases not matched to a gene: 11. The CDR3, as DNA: TGTGCCGGTGGGACTAGCGGGAGTTCGAGCAAAGAGACCCAGTACTTC. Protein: CAGGTSGSSSKETQYF.

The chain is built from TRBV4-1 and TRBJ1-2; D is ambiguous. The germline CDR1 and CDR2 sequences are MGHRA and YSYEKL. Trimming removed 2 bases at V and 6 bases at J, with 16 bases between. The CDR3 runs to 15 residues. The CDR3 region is CASSQSVSSQDGYTF. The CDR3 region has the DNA TGCGCCAGCAGCCAAAGTGTCAGCTCCCAGGATGGCTACACCTTC.

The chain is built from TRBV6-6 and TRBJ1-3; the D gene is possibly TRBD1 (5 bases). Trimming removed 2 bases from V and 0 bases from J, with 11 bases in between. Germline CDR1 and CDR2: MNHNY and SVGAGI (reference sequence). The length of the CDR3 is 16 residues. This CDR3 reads CASSYIRDSSGNTIYF. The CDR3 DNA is TGTGCCAGCAGTTACATCAGGGATTCCTCTGGAAACACCATATATTTT.

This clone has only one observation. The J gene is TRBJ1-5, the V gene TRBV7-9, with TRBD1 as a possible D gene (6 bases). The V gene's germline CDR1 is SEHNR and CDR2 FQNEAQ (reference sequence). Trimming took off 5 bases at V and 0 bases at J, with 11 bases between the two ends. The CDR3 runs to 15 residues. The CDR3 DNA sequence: TGTGCCAGCAGCGCAGCGGGACATAGCAATCAGCCCCAGCATTTT. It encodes CASSAAGHSNQPQHF.

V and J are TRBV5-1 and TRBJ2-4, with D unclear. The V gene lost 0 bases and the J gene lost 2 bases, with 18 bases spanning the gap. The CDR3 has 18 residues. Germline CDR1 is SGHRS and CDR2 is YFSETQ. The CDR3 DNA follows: TGCGCCAGCAGCTTGGAAGTTCGGAGCCCCGGGTCCAAAAACATTCAGTACTTC. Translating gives CASSLEVRSPGSKNIQYF.

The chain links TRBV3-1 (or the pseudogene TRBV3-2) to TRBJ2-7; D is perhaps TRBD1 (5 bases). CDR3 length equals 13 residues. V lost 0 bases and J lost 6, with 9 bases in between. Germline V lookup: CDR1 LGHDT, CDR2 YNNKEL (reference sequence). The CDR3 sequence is CASSQDPRGEQYF. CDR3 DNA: TGTGCCAGCAGCCAAGATCCAAGGGGCGAGCAGTACTTC.

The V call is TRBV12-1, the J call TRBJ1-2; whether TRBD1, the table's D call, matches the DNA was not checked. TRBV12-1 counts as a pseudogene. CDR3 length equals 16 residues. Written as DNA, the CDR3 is TGTGCCAGCAGCTTGGCCGACAGACCGACTAACTATGGCTACACCTTC. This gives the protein CASSLADRPTNYGYTF.

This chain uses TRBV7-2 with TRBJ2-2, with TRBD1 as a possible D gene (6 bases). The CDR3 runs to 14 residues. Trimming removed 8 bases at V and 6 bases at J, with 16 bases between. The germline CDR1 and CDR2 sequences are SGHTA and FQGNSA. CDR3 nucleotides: TGTGCCAGCTTCCGGGACAACCCCGCCGGGGAGCTGTTTTTT. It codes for CASFRDNPAGELFF.

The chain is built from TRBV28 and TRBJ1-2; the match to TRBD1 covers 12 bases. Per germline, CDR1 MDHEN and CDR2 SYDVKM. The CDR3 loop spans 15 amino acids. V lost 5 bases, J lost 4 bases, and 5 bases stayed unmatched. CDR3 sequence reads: CASSLGTGGAYGYTF. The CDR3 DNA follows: TGTGCCAGCAGTCTGGGGACAGGGGGCGCCTATGGCTACACCTTC.

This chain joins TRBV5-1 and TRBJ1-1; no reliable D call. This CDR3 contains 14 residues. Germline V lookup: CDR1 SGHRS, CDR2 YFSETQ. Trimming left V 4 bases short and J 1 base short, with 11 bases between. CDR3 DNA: TGCGCCAGCAGCCCCGGACTGGCGAACACTGAAGCTTTCTTT. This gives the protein CASSPGLANTEAFF.

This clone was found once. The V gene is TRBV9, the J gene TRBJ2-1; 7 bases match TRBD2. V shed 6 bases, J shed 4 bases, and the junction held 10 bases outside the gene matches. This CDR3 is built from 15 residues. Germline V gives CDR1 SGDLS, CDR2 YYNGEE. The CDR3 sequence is CASTPDGGTYNEQFF. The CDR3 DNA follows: TGTGCCAGCACCCCTGACGGGGGGACTTACAATGAGCAGTTCTTC. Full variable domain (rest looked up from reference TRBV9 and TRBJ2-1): DSGVTQTPKHLITATGQRVTLRCSPRSGDLSVYWYQQSLDQGLQFLIQYYNGEERAKGNILERFSAQQFPDLHSELNLSSLELGDSALYFCASTPDGGTYNEQFFGPGTRLTVL.

The CDR3 DNA is TGTGCCAGCAGTTTAGCTAATCAGGGAACTAATGAAAAACTGTTTTTT. Its protein product is CASSLANQGTNEKLFF. The chain recombines TRBV28 with TRBJ1-4; the D gene is possibly TRBD1 (5 bases). V lost 2 bases to trimming and J lost 1 base, with 11 bases between them. This CDR3 region has 16 residues. Germline assignment: CDR1 MDHEN and CDR2 SYDVKM.

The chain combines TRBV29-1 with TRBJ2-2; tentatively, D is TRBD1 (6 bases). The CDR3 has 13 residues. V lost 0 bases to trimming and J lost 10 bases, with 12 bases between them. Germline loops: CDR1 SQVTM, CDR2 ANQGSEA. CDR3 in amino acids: CSVEEVQGSELFF. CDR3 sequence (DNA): TGCAGCGTTGAAGAGGTACAGGGCTCGGAGCTGTTTTTT.

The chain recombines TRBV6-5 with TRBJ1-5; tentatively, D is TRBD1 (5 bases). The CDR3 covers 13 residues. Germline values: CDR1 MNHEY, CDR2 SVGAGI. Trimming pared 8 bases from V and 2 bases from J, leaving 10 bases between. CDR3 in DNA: TGTGCCAGCGGGACGGGGGGCAATCAGCCCCAGCATTTT. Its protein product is CASGTGGNQPQHF.

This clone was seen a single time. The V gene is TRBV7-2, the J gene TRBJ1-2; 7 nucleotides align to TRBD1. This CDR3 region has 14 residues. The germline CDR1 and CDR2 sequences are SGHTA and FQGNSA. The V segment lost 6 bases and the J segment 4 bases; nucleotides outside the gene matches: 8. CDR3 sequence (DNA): TGTGCCAGCAGGCCCCCGGGACAGTTCTATGGCTACACCTTC. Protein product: CASRPPGQFYGYTF.